This TCR beta chain was sequenced in a study of blood T cells in healthy people across ages. Germline-derived CDR1 and CDR2 are DFQATT and SNEGSKA (reference sequence). The CDR3 is 14 residues long. The ends were cut back, 5 bases at V and 4 bases at J, with 18 bases in the middle. PCR was performed a second time for about 6 to 11 cycles using a sample-barcoded 5' primer and a J-beta primer mix. TCRdb re-called the 5' RACE reads through MiXCR, storing one row per CDR3 protein. The sample includes roughly 2 million distinct CDR3 sequences, about 50% of them seen just once. The sequence came from a woman aged 40 to 50 in good health. Sequenced sample: blood. The gene calls are TRBV20-1 and TRBJ2-7; D unclear. The CDR3 coding sequence is TGCAGTGCTCGCGATCCACTCCAACCATACGAGCAGTACTTC. Amino acids: CSARDPLQPYEQYF.